This TCR beta chain originates from a study of cytomegalovirus exposure and HLA in healthy donors. Study details: The study placed about 86% of its approximately 380 genotyped donors in the Caucasian-associated ancestry cluster.

General study results and limits: The authors confirmed in vitro that three CMV-associated chains were specific for CMV antigens. Only CMV serostatus was available as immune exposure information.

It was with 60 Vbeta and 13 Jbeta primers that the PCR ran. Method: immunoSEQ multiplex PCR; TCRdb's copy keeps in-frame clones and lacks some. The table lists 170,000 or so clones, about three quarters of them singletons. The CDR3 contains 17 residues. Between the trimmed V and J ends, which lost 1 base and 0 bases, there was a span of 10 bases. The germline V gene encodes CDR1 LNHNV and CDR2 YYDKDF (reference sequence). This clone was seen just once. Its antigen is unknown. This TCR came from a woman in her thirties in good health and CMV-seropositive. The chain couples TRBV15 to TRBJ2-6, with D perhaps matching TRBD2 (6 bases). Sequenced input: PBMCs. The CDR3 coding sequence is TGTGCCACCAGCAGAGGGGTGGGGGGCTCTGGGGCCAACGTCCTGACTTTC. Translating it yields CATSRGVGGSGANVLTF.